The entry that follows covers one T cell receptor beta chain sequence. The protocol was immunoSEQ multiplex PCR, while the TCRdb copy is restricted to in-frame clones and leaves out a portion. The sample shows 70,000 to 85,000 clones, 65% to 85% of them seen only once. This entry comes from a study of blood T cell repertoires in COVID-19. V was pared by 2 bases and J by 2 bases, with 11 bases of the junction left unmatched. The CDR3 contains 18 residues. The V gene's germline CDR1 is SGHTA and CDR2 FQGNSA. The specimen sequenced was peripheral blood. This clonotype was sampled from a man at least 80 years old with active or convalescent COVID-19. V and J are TRBV7-2 and TRBJ2-5; 10 bases fit TRBD2. CDR3 DNA: TGTGCCAGCAGCTTACTCCCCTTAGCGGGAGGAGGGCAAGAGACCCAGTACTTC. Protein sequence: CASSLLPLAGGGQETQYF.